This T cell receptor beta chain was recovered during a study of graft-versus-host responses after intestinal transplantation. With 1 base clipped from V and 6 bases from J, the junction kept 3 bases outside the gene matches. Germline CDR1 is SEHNR and CDR2 is FQNEAQ (reference sequence). This CDR3 has 14 amino acids. Study outcomes and limitations: With peak circulating GvH clone levels came an association with early post-transplant HvG declines. Where graft-donor T cell macrochimerism was present, patients had high graft-versus-host to host-versus-graft clonal ratios in allografts.

Assay used: immunoSEQ multiplex PCR; TCRdb lists only in-frame clones, some missing. The sample lists 20,000 to 30,000 clones, roughly 42% seen once, with approximately 0.7% in the top ten. Plated together were roughly 200,000 CFSE-labeled responder cells and roughly 200,000 irradiated, violet-dye-labeled stimulator cells. The authors sorted proliferating CFSE-low CD3+CD4+ and CD3+CD8+ responders after the reaction. The chain is built from TRBV7-9 and TRBJ1-3; 7 bases map to TRBD1. Here the sequenced sample was alloreactive CD4+ T cells from a mixed lymphocyte reaction culture, taken before intestinal transplant. Subset here: CFSE-low proliferating T cells sorted from roughly six-day pre-transplant mixed lymphocyte reaction (GvH or HvG direction). This TCR was sampled from a human patient who received an intestinal transplant. The CDR3 sequence is CASSLEGQANTIYF. The CDR3 coding sequence is TGTGCCAGCAGCTTAGAAGGACAGGCAAACACCATATATTTT.